This T cell receptor (beta chain) is drawn from a study of Tregs in tolerant kidney transplant recipients. Study findings and constraints: For some patients, primers changed over time, blocking nucleotide-level comparison.

CDR3 size: 16 residues. Germline V gene data show CDR1 as LGHNA and CDR2 as YNFKEQ. J lost 8 bases, V lost 0 bases, and 8 bases had no gene match. For this clone: Its antigen remains unknown.

Sequencing used immunoSEQ multiplex PCR; TCRdb keeps in-frame clones, though not all of them. Among about 94,000 clones listed, 80% to 95% were seen once. CD4+CD25+CD127- Tregs, CD4+CD25- non-Tregs, CD4 and CD8 cells were sorted. The starting material was CD4+ T cells from blood, obtained before the transplant. The receptor was isolated from a human donor who received a combined kidney and bone marrow transplant. The genes are TRBV4-2 and TRBJ2-1; 9 bases are shared with TRBD2. CDR3 bases: TGTGCCAGCAGCCAAGATTCGGGCGGGAGGGCGTATGAGCAGTTCTTC. Amino acids: CASSQDSGGRAYEQFF.